The source of this T cell receptor (beta chain) is a study of blood T cell repertoires in COVID-19. Study-level information: From the United States, Italy and Spain came samples of acute and convalescent COVID-19.

In germline, CDR1 is SGHNT, CDR2 YENEEA. The CDR3 totals 13 residues. V gave up 2 bases and J gave up 3 bases, with 6 bases separating them. Individuals aged about 18 to 95 years were recruited from approximately 22 US areas. Researchers sorted participants into cohorts using their self-reported clinical history. As originally analysed: How many nucleated cells were present was estimated from reference gene primer amplification. Sequencing used immunoSEQ multiplex PCR; TCRdb keeps in-frame clones, though not all of them. The DNA gave D and trimming, while V, J and clone size come from that table. The table has 290,000 or so clones, around 91% seen once.

V is TRBV11-3 and J is TRBJ2-3; TRBD2 is a possible D gene (6 bases). This clonotype was obtained from a woman in her late teens or twenties with acute COVID-19. Sample: PBMCs or T cells enriched from blood (not recorded which). Here the CDR3 DNA reads TGTGCCAGCAGCTTAAGCGGGACAGATACGCAGTATTTT. This sequence encodes CASSLSGTDTQYF.